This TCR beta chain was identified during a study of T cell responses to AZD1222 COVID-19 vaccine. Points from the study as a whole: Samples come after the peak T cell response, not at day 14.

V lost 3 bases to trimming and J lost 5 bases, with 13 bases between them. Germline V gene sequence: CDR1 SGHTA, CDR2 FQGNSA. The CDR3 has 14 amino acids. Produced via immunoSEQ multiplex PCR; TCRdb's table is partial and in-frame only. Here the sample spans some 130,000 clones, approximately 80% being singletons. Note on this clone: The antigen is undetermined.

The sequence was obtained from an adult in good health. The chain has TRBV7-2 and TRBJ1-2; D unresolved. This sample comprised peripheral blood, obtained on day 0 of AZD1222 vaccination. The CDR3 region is CASSLERRTYGYTF. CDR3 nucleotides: TGTGCCAGCAGCTTGGAAAGAAGGACTTATGGCTACACCTTC.